This TCR beta chain was documented in a study of blood T cell repertoires in COVID-19 (dated by TCRdb to the early 2020s). Concerning the study at large: Samples covering the acute and convalescent phases of COVID-19 were provided by collaborators in the United States, Italy and Spain. Sample metadata almost always included a de-identified subject ID, COVID-19 status, age in years and sex. The prospective study material was composed of cDNA or gDNA derived from T cells, B-cell-depleted T cells, or PBMCs. A freely available public database, intended as a resource for researchers studying the immune response to SARS-CoV-2, is where the repertoires were released. Where HLA class I and class II types were available, the types were taken from metadata supplied by the sample provider, not from assay-based typing. Deeply sampled blood TCRbeta repertoires from subjects exposed to, actively infected with, or recovered from COVID-19 were included in the dataset. Samples were obtained from the ongoing ImmuneRACE study (first 160 participants) and from 1,254 subjects provided by 6 global collaborators.

This clone was counted a few times. Its binding antigen is unknown. Base qualities are missing; no much larger clone stands one base away. Here is what the overall study found, with its caveats: Clinical and demographic metadata were provided uncurated, with the amount varying by source and participant.

TCRbeta CDR3 regions were amplified from genomic DNA using the immunoSEQ Assay, a bias-controlled multiplex PCR. The study's own analysis went as follows. The number of nucleated cells in each sample was estimated by amplification of reference gene primers within the assay. To quantify the absolute abundance of each unique TCRbeta CDR3 rearrangement, sequence reads were collapsed and filtered. Productive Simpson clonality was computed per sample as the square root of Simpson's diversity index over productive rearrangements. TCRdb's version of the immuneACCESS table is confined to in-frame rearrangements and falls short of the full clone set. An unresolved V gene accounts for under half of the shortfall where checked; the remainder is of unknown origin. Clone size and V and J calls were adopted from that table, with D and trimming inferred from the DNA. Counted in this sample were more than 200,000 clones; roughly 84% of them appeared once. The ten largest clones take up roughly 1.4% of the sample.

A second Seattle source provided samples from volunteer blood donors who had recovered from COVID-19. Whole blood was collected in K2EDTA tubes by collaborating institutions according to the institutions' own protocols. Collaborator samples were shipped for TCRbeta analysis as frozen whole blood, isolated PBMCs, or DNA extracted from either sample type. The sequence was collected from a woman aged 40-49 years who had recovered from COVID-19. Sequenced input: peripheral blood.

The bases read TGCGCCAGCAGTTCTACCGGGACAGGGATCGGGGAGCTGTTTTTT. Its protein reads: CASSSTGTGIGELFF. The chain employs TRBV10-2 and TRBJ2-2, with 9 junctional bases fitting TRBD1. Relative to germline, V is missing 5 bases and J is missing 7 bases, with 8 bases of the junction outside any gene match. The CDR3 goes from the cysteine to the phenylalanine over 15 residues. Only the CDR3 DNA stays, 45 bases, in frame from base 1. Via the germline V gene, CDR1 is WSHSY and CDR2 SAAADI.